This passage covers 13 T cell receptor beta chains from one sample sequenced in a study of cytomegalovirus exposure and HLA in healthy donors. PCR was performed using 60 Vbeta and 13 Jbeta primers. The table came from immunoSEQ multiplex PCR; TCRdb's copy has only in-frame clones and leaves some out. The table records about 52,000 clones, around 62% of them present only once. The specimen sequenced was PBMCs. These receptors came from a human donor in good health.

The V call is TRBV7-9, the J call TRBJ2-5, with TRBD1 matching over 8 bases. V was clipped by 6 bases and J by 5 bases; unmatched bases: 14. CDR1 is SEHNR, CDR2 FQNEAQ, per germline (reference sequence). CDR3 length: 16 amino acids. CDR3 residues: CASSLPGQGAFETQYF. The CDR3 region has the DNA TGTGCCAGCAGTCTACCCGGGCAGGGGGCTTTTGAGACCCAGTACTTC.

Concerning this clone: Other DNA sequences from this sample encode an identical CDR3 as well. The chain links TRBV2 to TRBJ2-3; 7 positions match TRBD2. J lost 7 bases, V lost 10 bases, and 14 bases had no gene match. Germline lookup yields CDR1 SNHLY and CDR2 FYNNEI. This CDR3 contains 14 residues. CDR3 amino acids: CATNKRGTLHTQYF. CDR3 coding DNA: TGTGCCACTAACAAGCGGGGAACGCTCCATACGCAGTATTTT.

The chain employs TRBV7-2 and TRBJ2-1, with TRBD2 identical over 11 bases. The CDR3 totals 17 residues. Germline CDR1 and CDR2: SGHTA and FQGNSA. V shed 5 bases and J 6 bases; nucleotides not matched to a gene: 12. Here the CDR3 reads CASSRLTSGARGNEQFF. CDR3 nucleotide sequence: TGTGCCAGCAGCCGACTGACTAGCGGGGCGCGGGGCAATGAGCAGTTCTTC. Complete variable domain (other parts from reference TRBV7-2 and TRBJ2-1): GAGVSQSPSNKVTEKGKDVELRCDPISGHTALYWYRQSLGQGLEFLIYFQGNSAPDKSGLPSDRFSAERTGGSVSTLTIQRTQQEDSAVYLCASSRLTSGARGNEQFFGPGTRLTVL.

This clone occurred a few times. This sequence joins TRBV9 and TRBJ2-3; tentatively, D is TRBD2 (6 bases). The V end lost 7 bases, the J end lost 3 bases, and 15 bases lay between the germline ends. Germline-derived CDR1 and CDR2 are SGDLS and YYNGEE. CDR3 size: 14 residues. The CDR3 loop is CASSRRGVTDTQYF. DNA for the CDR3: TGTGCCAGCTCGAGGCGGGGAGTGACAGATACGCAGTATTTT.

This clone is labeled medium-sized. V and J are TRBV5-4 and TRBJ1-1, with 9 bases identical to TRBD1. In germline, CDR1 is SGHNT, CDR2 YYREEE (reference sequence). The V gene end was trimmed by 2 bases and the J gene end by 1 base; junction bases not matched to a gene: 6. The CDR3 has 16 residues. As DNA, the CDR3 is TGTGCCAGCAGCTTAACTACAGGGGGCTGGAACACTGAAGCTTTCTTT. It specifies CASSLTTGGWNTEAFF.

The chain couples TRBV6-5 to TRBJ1-2, with D possibly TRBD1 on 5 matching bases. Trimming took 5 bases from V and 2 from J, leaving 9 bases between them. This CDR3 is built from 13 residues. The germline V gene has CDR1 MNHEY and CDR2 SVGAGI. The CDR3 here is CASSTDRNYGYTF. The CDR3, as DNA: TGTGCCAGCAGTACCGACAGAAACTATGGCTACACCTTC.

The chain carries TRBV18 and TRBJ1-6; 8 positions agree with TRBD1. The length of the CDR3 is 14 residues. Trimming at V came to 6 bases and at J to 6 bases, leaving 4 bases not matched to a gene. Germline V gene data show CDR1 as KGHSH and CDR2 as LQKENI. CDR3 amino acids: CASSLTGVNSPLHF. CDR3 sequence (DNA): TGTGCCAGCTCTCTGACAGGGGTTAATTCACCCCTCCACTTT. Full variable domain (outside the CDR3, taken from reference TRBV18 and TRBJ1-6): NAGVMQNPRHLVRRRGQEARLRCSPMKGHSHVYWYRQLPEEGLKFMVYLQKENIIDESGMPKERFSAEFPKEGPSILRIQQVVRGDSAAYFCASSLTGVNSPLHFGNGTRLTVT.

The chain uses TRBV7-9 and TRBJ2-3; the match to TRBD2 covers 7 bases. The CDR3 length is 16 residues. V dropped 4 bases and J dropped 1; count of bases not matched to a gene: 8. Germline V CDR1 and CDR2: SEHNR, FQNEAQ (reference sequence). The CDR3 coding sequence is TGTGCCAGCAGCTCACGACGGGGGGACCGCACAGATACGCAGTATTTT. Encoded protein: CASSSRRGDRTDTQYF.

This clone has only a few counts. V usage is TRBV6-5 and J usage is TRBJ1-1; D is unresolved. The length of the CDR3 is 13 residues. The V gene's germline CDR1 is MNHEY and CDR2 SVGAGI. The V end lost 6 bases, the J end lost 1 base, and 9 bases lay between the germline ends. This chain's CDR3 is CASSPPRNTEAFF. CDR3 sequence (DNA): TGTGCCAGCAGCCCCCCGCGGAACACTGAAGCTTTCTTT.

This clone was picked up one time. The chain recombines TRBV7-3 with TRBJ2-5, with TRBD2 as a possible D gene (5 bases). Germline-derived CDR1 and CDR2 are SGHTA and FQGTGA. The V and J ends lost 5 bases and 1 base respectively, with 11 bases between them. This CDR3 contains 14 residues. This CDR3 is CASSPRAGQETQYF. The CDR3 DNA sequence: TGTGCCAGCAGCCCCCGCGCGGGCCAAGAGACCCAGTACTTC.

The CDR3: CASIPNRNTEAFF. The CDR3 DNA sequence: TGTGCCAGTATTCCAAATAGGAACACTGAAGCTTTCTTT. The genes are TRBV19 and TRBJ1-1, with D unclear. This CDR3 is 13 amino acids long. With 7 bases removed from V and 1 base from J, the gap between germline ends came to 10 bases. Germline V gene sequence: CDR1 LNHDA, CDR2 SQIVND (reference sequence).

This chain connects TRBV18 to TRBJ2-7, with D possibly being TRBD2 (6 bases). Trimming took off 3 bases at V and 2 bases at J, with 11 bases between the two ends. The CDR3 runs 14 residues. Germline V CDR1 and CDR2: KGHSH, LQKENI. CDR3 DNA: TGTGCCAGCTCACCGGGACTGGAGCCCTACGAGCAGTACTTC. Residues: CASSPGLEPYEQYF.

V gene TRBV6-4 combines with J gene TRBJ2-2, with D hard to call. Germline CDR1 and CDR2: MRHNA and SNTAGT. Trimming took 4 bases from V and 3 from J, leaving 9 bases between them. The CDR3 sequence is 14 residues long. DNA for the CDR3: TGTGCCAGCAGTGGTGAGCTGGACACCGGGGAGCTGTTTTTT. Amino acids: CASSGELDTGELFF.